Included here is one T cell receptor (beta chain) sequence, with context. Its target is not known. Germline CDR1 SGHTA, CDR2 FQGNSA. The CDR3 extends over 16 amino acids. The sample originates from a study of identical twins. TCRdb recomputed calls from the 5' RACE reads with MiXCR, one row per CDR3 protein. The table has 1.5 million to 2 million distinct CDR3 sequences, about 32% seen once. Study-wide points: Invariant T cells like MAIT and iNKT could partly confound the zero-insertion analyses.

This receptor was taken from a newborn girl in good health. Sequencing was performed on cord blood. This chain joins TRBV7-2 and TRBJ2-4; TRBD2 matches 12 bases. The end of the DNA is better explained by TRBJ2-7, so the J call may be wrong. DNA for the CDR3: TGTGCCAGCAGCGGGACTAGCGGGCTAATACCCTACGAGCAGTACTTC. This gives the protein CASSGTSGLIPYEQYF.